Listed below are T cell receptor beta chains from one sample, sequenced in a study of blood T cells in healthy people across ages. MiXCR, run by TCRdb on the 5' RACE reads, gives a single entry per CDR3 protein. The data show about 650,000 distinct CDR3 sequences, around 32% seen once. What was sequenced was blood. All receptors derive from a woman of 80 years or more in good health. The CDR3 runs from the conserved cysteine through the conserved F or W. The D gene is left open where the match is weak. The size entry is marked missing in some rows and otherwise reads once, few, many or a size class.

clone_size: NA
v_call: TRBV14
j_call: TRBJ1-2
d_call: NA
cdr3_nt: TGTGCCAGCAGCCAATCTCAGGGTGGCTACACCTTC
cdr3_aa: CASSQSQGGYTF

clone_size: NA
v_call: TRBV5-1
j_call: TRBJ2-1
d_call: NA
cdr3_nt: TGCGCCAGCAGCTCTGGACCGACCAGGAGCAATGAGCAGTTCTTC
cdr3_aa: CASSSGPTRSNEQFF

clone_size: NA
v_call: TRBV20-1
j_call: TRBJ2-3
d_call: NA
cdr3_nt: TGCAGTGCCACCAGCAGAGATTGGGCCAGCTTAGCAGAGAATACGCAGTATTTT
cdr3_aa: CSATSRDWASLAENTQYF

clone_size: many
v_call: TRBV12-3/TRBV12-4
j_call: TRBJ2-7
d_call: TRBD1
cdr3_nt: TGTGCCAGCAAACTGGGACAGTTCTCCTACGAGCAGTACTTC
cdr3_aa: CASKLGQFSYEQYF

clone_size: NA
v_call: TRBV12-3/TRBV12-4
j_call: TRBJ1-2
d_call: NA
cdr3_nt: TGTGCCAGCAGTTTGTTCGGTCCTGGCTACACCTTC
cdr3_aa: CASSLFGPGYTF

clone_size: few
v_call: TRBV28
j_call: TRBJ1-5
d_call: NA
cdr3_nt: TGTGCCAGCACTACGATAGGGAGGGTCAATCAGCCCCAGCATTTT
cdr3_aa: CASTTIGRVNQPQHF

clone_size: many
v_call: TRBV6-5
j_call: TRBJ2-5
d_call: NA
cdr3_nt: TGTGCCACGGAATCCGGGAACGGGGAGACCCAGTACTTC
cdr3_aa: CATESGNGETQYF

clone_size: many
v_call: TRBV5-6
j_call: TRBJ2-1
d_call: TRBD2
cdr3_nt: TGTGCCAGCACCGGGGCTAGCGGGGCATGGGAGCAGTTCTTC
cdr3_aa: CASTGASGAWEQFF

clone_size: many
v_call: TRBV15
j_call: TRBJ1-1
d_call: TRBD1
cdr3_nt: TGTGCCACCAGCAGAGAGGGACAGGGGGCGGCTGAAGCTTTCTTT
cdr3_aa: CATSREGQGAAEAFF

clone_size: NA
v_call: TRBV7-2
j_call: TRBJ2-1
d_call: NA
cdr3_nt: TGTGCCAGCGGGCGCCTCTACAATGAGCAGTTCTTC
cdr3_aa: CASGRLYNEQFF

clone_size: many
v_call: TRBV15
j_call: TRBJ2-7
d_call: NA
cdr3_nt: TGTGCCACCAGCAGAGTAGGTTGGGACGGCGGTTTGTCCGAGCAGTACTTC
cdr3_aa: CATSRVGWDGGLSEQYF

clone_size: NA
v_call: TRBV28
j_call: TRBJ1-1
d_call: NA
cdr3_nt: TGTGCCAGCAGTACGACAGACTTGAACACTGAAGCTTTCTTT
cdr3_aa: CASSTTDLNTEAFF

clone_size: many
v_call: TRBV2
j_call: TRBJ2-1
d_call: NA
cdr3_nt: TGTGCCAGCAGTGTGGAGCGGGTAAATGAGCAGTTCTTC
cdr3_aa: CASSVERVNEQFF

clone_size: many
v_call: TRBV20-1
j_call: TRBJ2-3
d_call: NA
cdr3_nt: TGTTCTACACGGATCACAGATACGCAGTATTTT
cdr3_aa: CSTRITDTQYF

clone_size: few
v_call: TRBV2
j_call: TRBJ2-7
d_call: NA
cdr3_nt: TGTGCCAGCAGTGAAGAGGCCTTGGAGGGCTACGAGCAGTACTTC
cdr3_aa: CASSEEALEGYEQYF

clone_size: NA
v_call: TRBV2
j_call: TRBJ2-3
d_call: TRBD2
cdr3_nt: TGTGCCAGCAGTGCTAGCGGGGGCCTCTCTGATACGCAGTATTTT
cdr3_aa: CASSASGGLSDTQYF

clone_size: NA
v_call: TRBV5-6
j_call: TRBJ2-6
d_call: NA
cdr3_nt: TGTGCCAGCAGCCCGGGTTTGGGGGGTAAAAGCTCTGGGGCCAACGTCCTGACTTTC
cdr3_aa: CASSPGLGGKSSGANVLTF

clone_size: NA
v_call: TRBV2
j_call: TRBJ1-6
d_call: TRBD1
cdr3_nt: TGTGCCAGCAGTGGGTACAGGGGGCCTTCACCCCTCCACTTT
cdr3_aa: CASSGYRGPSPLHF

clone_size: many
v_call: TRBV12-3/TRBV12-4
j_call: TRBJ2-1
d_call: NA
cdr3_nt: TGTGCCAGCAGTTCTCAGGGATTGCAGTTCTTC
cdr3_aa: CASSSQGLQFF

clone_size: many
v_call: TRBV20-1
j_call: TRBJ1-5
d_call: NA
cdr3_nt: TGCAGTGCTAGGGGACGAGTTTATAGCAATCAGCCCCAGCATTTT
cdr3_aa: CSARGRVYSNQPQHF

clone_size: NA
v_call: TRBV7-7
j_call: TRBJ2-2
d_call: NA
cdr3_nt: TGTGCCAGCAGCTTAAGGGTCGCCGGGGAGCTGTTTTTT
cdr3_aa: CASSLRVAGELFF